These 13 T cell receptor beta chains originate from one sample sequenced in a study of T cells in Graves' hyperthyroidism and ophthalmopathy (dated by TCRdb to the late 2010s). Libraries came from multiplex PCR. The run used an Illumina HiSeq 2000. TCR beta CDR3 regions were amplified from RNA transcripts. The first round of RT-PCR for the TCR CDR3 was performed with the HTBI primer set and the Qiagen OneStep RT-PCR kit. Clones were called with MiXCR by TCRdb after fastp trimmed the public reads at Q25, and only in-frame beta chains were retained. Rows are unified per CDR3 protein, each entry keeping the most common DNA and genes. The sample includes about 580,000 distinct CDR3 sequences, with around 42% observed a single time. More than 7.5% of the sample lies in the top ten. The material sequenced was peripheral blood or thyroid tissue (not recorded which). The receptors come from a young woman with Graves' hyperthyroidism.

This clonotype appeared many times. This chain joins TRBV5-8 and TRBJ1-2, with TRBD1 as a possible D gene (6 bases). The germline CDR1 and CDR2 sequences are SGHTS and YDEGEE. Deletions cut 4 bases from V and 8 bases from J, with 15 bases between. The CDR3 runs to 13 residues. The DNA for the CDR3 is TGTGCCAGCAGCAAGGACAGCAAAAGGGGCTACACCTTC. This codes for CASSKDSKRGYTF.

This clonotype occurred many times. The gene calls are TRBV4-2 and TRBJ1-2, with D uncertain. From germline, CDR1 is LGHNA and CDR2 YNFKEQ. This CDR3 contains 13 residues. V shed 0 bases and J shed 8 bases, with 10 bases lying between them. The CDR3 protein is CASSQDTAGGYTF. The CDR3 DNA sequence: TGTGCCAGCAGCCAAGATACAGCTGGGGGCTACACCTTC.

As to this clonotype: Just one base apart from a much larger clone, this may be a read error. The chain recombines TRBV7-2 with TRBJ2-6, with D maybe TRBD1 (5 bases). Germline lookup yields CDR1 SGHTA and CDR2 FQGNSA. The CDR3 has 17 amino acids. The CDR3 nucleotides are TGCGCCAGCAGCCAAGCTATGATGGGGCCTGGGGCCAACGTCCTGACTTTC. Protein: CASSQAMMGPGANVLTF.

The chain employs TRBV29-1 and TRBJ2-7; TRBD2 matches 13 bases. V gave up 7 bases and J gave up 3 bases; unmatched junction bases: 9. CDR3 size: 15 residues. CDR1 SQVTM and CDR2 ANQGSEA come from the germline V gene. The CDR3 sequence: CSERRRTSGGYEQYF. DNA for the CDR3: TGCAGCGAGAGGCGGCGGACTAGCGGGGGCTACGAGCAGTACTTC.

This clonotype was observed many times. This rearrangement joins TRBV24-1 to TRBJ1-4; no clear D gene. Per germline, CDR1 KGHDR and CDR2 SFDVKD. Deletions cut 2 bases from V and 0 bases from J, with 3 bases between. This CDR3 contains 14 residues. As DNA, the CDR3 is TGTGCCACCAGTGATTCAACAACTAATGAAAAACTGTTTTTT. Its protein is CATSDSTTNEKLFF.

The sample holds many counts of this clonotype. CDR3 bases: TGTGCCACCAGTGACACCCCGGGACTAGCACGGTTGGAGACCCAGTACTTC. Protein product: CATSDTPGLARLETQYF. The rearrangement uses TRBV24-1 and TRBJ2-5, with TRBD2 matching over 9 bases. V trimming: 4 bases; J trimming: 5 bases; junction bases outside the gene matches: 13. CDR3 size: 17 residues. Germline V CDR1 and CDR2: KGHDR, SFDVKD.

Note on this clonotype: The junction and the germline gene differ at one end; a read error may be behind it. The chain couples TRBV5-1 to TRBJ1-6; D is possibly TRBD1 (6 bases). The CDR3 covers 17 residues. The germline V gene has CDR1 SGHRS and CDR2 YFSETQ. CDR3 DNA: TGCGCCAACAGCTTGGCCCTGACAGGCGGAAATAATTCACCCCTCCACTTT. It translates to CANSLALTGGNNSPLHF.

The sample holds many counts of this clonotype. The chain couples TRBV9 to TRBJ2-7, with D perhaps matching TRBD1 or TRBD2 (5 bases each). The germline gives CDR1 SGDLS, CDR2 YYNGEE. Trimming removed 0 bases at V and 0 bases at J, with 10 bases between. The CDR3 length is 15 residues. The CDR3 DNA reads TGTGCCAGCAGCGTAGCTGGGGGACCCTCCTACGAGCAGTACTTC. Translated, it gives CASSVAGGPSYEQYF.

The chain carries TRBV29-1 and TRBJ1-1; D remains unclear. The CDR3 is 12 amino acids. V was cut by 8 bases and J by 5 bases, with 15 bases left in between. The V gene's germline CDR1 is SQVTM and CDR2 ANQGSEA. The chain's CDR3 is CSFNFGFTEAFF. The DNA of the CDR3 is TGCAGCTTTAACTTCGGTTTTACTGAAGCTTTCTTT.

The chain has TRBV15 and TRBJ2-2; 10 bases fit TRBD2. Per germline, CDR1 LNHNV and CDR2 YYDKDF (reference sequence). V shed 1 base and J 9 bases; nucleotides not matched to a gene: 8. This CDR3 contains 16 residues. CDR3 sequence: CATSRVAAGGPWELFF. CDR3 nucleotides: TGTGCCACCAGCAGAGTAGCAGCGGGAGGGCCCTGGGAGCTGTTTTTT.

To note about this clonotype: A much larger clone differs from this one at a single base, so this may be a read error. V usage is TRBV11-3 and J usage is TRBJ1-1, with 9 bases aligning to TRBD1. Per germline, CDR1 SGHNT and CDR2 YENEEA. The CDR3 sequence is 13 residues long. Written as DNA, the CDR3 is TGTGCCAGCAGGCACAGGGGGCGAACTGAAGATTTCTTT. Protein product: CASRHRGRTEDFF.

This chain links TRBV7-9 with TRBJ2-6, with D hard to call. Germline CDR1 is SEHNR and CDR2 is FQNEAQ (reference sequence). The CDR3 spans 14 residues. V shed 1 base and J shed 3 bases, with 4 bases lying between them. The CDR3 sequence is CASSLGIGANVLTF. CDR3 nucleotides: TGTGCCAGCAGCTTAGGGATTGGGGCCAACGTCCTGACTTTC.

This clonotype was seen once. This could be a read error, since a much larger clone is one nucleotide away. CDR3 DNA sequence: TGTGCCAGCGGTGGGACAGGGGGGACCAATAAGCCCCAGCATTTT. Translated, it gives CASGGTGGTNKPQHF. The chain joins TRBV6-6 to TRBJ1-5; 11 nucleotides match TRBD1. The CDR3 is made up of 15 amino acids. The germline V gene has CDR1 MNHNY and CDR2 SVGAGI (reference sequence).